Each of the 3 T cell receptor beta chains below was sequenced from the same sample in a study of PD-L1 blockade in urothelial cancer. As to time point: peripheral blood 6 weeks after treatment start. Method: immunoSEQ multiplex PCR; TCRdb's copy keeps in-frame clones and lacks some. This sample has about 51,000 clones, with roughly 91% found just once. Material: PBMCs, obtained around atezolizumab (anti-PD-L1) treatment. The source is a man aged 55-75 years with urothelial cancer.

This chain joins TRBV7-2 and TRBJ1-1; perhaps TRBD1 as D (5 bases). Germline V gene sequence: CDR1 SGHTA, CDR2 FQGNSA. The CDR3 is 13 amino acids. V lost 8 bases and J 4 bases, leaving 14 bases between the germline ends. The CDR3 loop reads CASAFGGSTEAFF. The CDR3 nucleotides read TGTGCCAGCGCCTTCGGGGGTAGCACTGAAGCTTTCTTT.

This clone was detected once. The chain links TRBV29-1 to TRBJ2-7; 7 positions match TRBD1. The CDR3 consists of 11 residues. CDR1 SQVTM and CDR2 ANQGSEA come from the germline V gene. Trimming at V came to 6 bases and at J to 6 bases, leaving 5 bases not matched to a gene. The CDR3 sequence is CSVLTGLEQYF. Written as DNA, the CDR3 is TGCAGCGTGCTGACAGGGCTCGAGCAGTACTTC.

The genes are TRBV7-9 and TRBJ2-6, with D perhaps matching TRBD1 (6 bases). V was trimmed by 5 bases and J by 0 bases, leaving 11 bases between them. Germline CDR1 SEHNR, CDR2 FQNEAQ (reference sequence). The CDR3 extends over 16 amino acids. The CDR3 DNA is TGTGCCAGCAGCCTTCTCAGGGGCTCTGGGGCCAACGTCCTGACTTTC. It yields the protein CASSLLRGSGANVLTF.